This paragraph reports one T cell receptor beta chain. The ends were cut back, 6 bases at V and 3 bases at J, with 15 bases in the middle. CDR1 KGHSH and CDR2 LQKENI come from the germline V gene. The CDR3 contains 14 residues. This entry comes from a study of blood T cell repertoires in COVID-19. Study at large: The study drew acute and convalescent COVID-19 samples from the United States, Italy and Spain. PBMCs, B-cell-depleted T cells, or T cells were the source of the cDNA or gDNA that made up the material.

Original data processing: Amplifying reference gene primers gave estimates of nucleated cell counts. Sequencing used immunoSEQ multiplex PCR; TCRdb keeps in-frame clones, though not all of them. V and J calls and clone size follow that table, whereas D and trimming were derived from the DNA. The repertoire holds 60,000 or so clones, with approximately 80% as singletons. The gene calls are TRBV18 and TRBJ2-7; D may be TRBD1 (6 bases). Sequenced sample: peripheral blood. This TCR derives from a man between 60 and 75 years old with acute or convalescent COVID-19. DNA of the CDR3: TGTGCCAGCTCCCTTGGACAGCCTAACTACGAGCAGTACTTC. It encodes CASSLGQPNYEQYF.